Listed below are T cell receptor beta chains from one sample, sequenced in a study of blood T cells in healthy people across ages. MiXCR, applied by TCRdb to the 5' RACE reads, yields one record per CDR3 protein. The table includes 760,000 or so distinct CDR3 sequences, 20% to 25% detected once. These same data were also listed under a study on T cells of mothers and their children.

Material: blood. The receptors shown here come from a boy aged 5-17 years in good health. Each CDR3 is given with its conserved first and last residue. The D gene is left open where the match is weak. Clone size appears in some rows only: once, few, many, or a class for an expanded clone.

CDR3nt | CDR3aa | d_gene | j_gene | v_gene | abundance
TGTGCCAGCAGATATACGGGGGGCGGGAACACTGAAGCTTTCTTT | CASRYTGGGNTEAFF | - | TRBJ1-1 | TRBV7-2 | -
TGCAGTGCTAGAGAGTCAGGGGGCTATAATTCACCCCTCCACTTT | CSARESGGYNSPLHF | TRBD1 | TRBJ1-6 | TRBV20-1 | -
TGCAGCGTCGGACGGACCGCCTACGAGCAGTACTTC | CSVGRTAYEQYF | - | TRBJ2-7 | TRBV29-1 | few
TGTGCCAGCAGCGTGACGGGTCTGGAGACCCAGTACTTC | CASSVTGLETQYF | - | TRBJ2-5 | TRBV5-6 | few
TGTGCCAGCAGGGGGGAAACTCGAAGTGGTTCAGAGCAGTTCTTC | CASRGETRSGSEQFF | - | TRBJ2-1 | TRBV11-1 | -
TGTGCCAGCAATCCTGGACAGGACTTCTACGAGCAGTACTTC | CASNPGQDFYEQYF | TRBD1 | TRBJ2-7 | TRBV6-6 | -
TGCGCCAGCAGCCAGGGGGTTGAAATGGCTTACTACGAGCAGTACTTC | CASSQGVEMAYYEQYF | - | TRBJ2-7 | TRBV4-1 | -
TGCAGTGCTAGGGGCGGGGGGAGAAGATCCGAGACCCAGTACTTC | CSARGGGRRSETQYF | TRBD2 | TRBJ2-5 | TRBV20-1 | -
TGTGCCAGCAGCACGGTGGGCAAAAACATTCAGTACTTC | CASSTVGKNIQYF | - | TRBJ2-4 | TRBV21-1 | -
TGTGCCACCAGTGGAAGGAGCGGAGGGGAGCAGTACTTC | CATSGRSGGEQYF | - | TRBJ2-7 | TRBV24-1 | -
TGCAGCGTTGGGGACTCCTACGAGCAGTACTTC | CSVGDSYEQYF | - | TRBJ2-7 | TRBV29-1 | many
TGTGCCACCCGAGGGGCAGAAAGCTCCTACAATGAGCAGTTCTTC | CATRGAESSYNEQFF | - | TRBJ2-1 | TRBV24-1 | -
TGTGCCAGCAGAGAGAGCCTATTAGGCATGAACACTGAAGCTTTCTTT | CASRESLLGMNTEAFF | - | TRBJ1-1 | TRBV27 | -
TGTGCCAGCAGCCAAGGAGAACTAGCCAAAAACATTCAGTACTTC | CASSQGELAKNIQYF | - | TRBJ2-4 | TRBV3-1 | few
TGCGCCAGCAGCCAAGATACGAGCGGGGTCTCCTACGAGCAGTACTTC | CASSQDTSGVSYEQYF | TRBD2 | TRBJ2-7 | TRBV4-3 | few
TGTGCCAGCAGTTGGGGTCGGGGGGCGCGGAACTCTGGGGCCAACGTCCTGACTTTC | CASSWGRGARNSGANVLTF | - | TRBJ2-6 | TRBV6-5 | few
TGTGCCAGCAGTTACTTAGCGGGACAGAGCGGGGAGCTGTTTTTT | CASSYLAGQSGELFF | - | TRBJ2-2 | TRBV12-3/TRBV12-4 | -
TGCAGCGTCACGACAGGGGGCTTGGGGCCCCAGCATTTT | CSVTTGGLGPQHF | TRBD1 | TRBJ1-5 | TRBV29-1 | once
TGTGCCAGCAGCTTAGTGGGGGCGAGGGATGAAAAACTGTTTTTT | CASSLVGARDEKLFF | - | TRBJ1-4 | TRBV7-2 | -
TGTGCCAGCAGGTTGTCAGGGGCCGCCGAAGAGACCCAGTACTTC | CASRLSGAAEETQYF | - | TRBJ2-5 | TRBV25-1 | -
TGTGCCAGCAGCTTGATTCGGGAGGGAGGTTACCAAGAGACCCAGTACTTC | CASSLIREGGYQETQYF | TRBD2 | TRBJ2-5 | TRBV13 | -
TGTGCCAGCTCACCGATAGGGCACCAAGAGACCCAGTACTTC | CASSPIGHQETQYF | - | TRBJ2-5 | TRBV18 | few
TGTGCCAGCAGCGAGAGACAGGGGGCGTTTGGCTACACCTTC | CASSERQGAFGYTF | TRBD1 | TRBJ1-2 | TRBV5-5 | -
TGCAGCGTTGAACAGGGTAACTACGAGCAGTACTTC | CSVEQGNYEQYF | - | TRBJ2-7 | TRBV29-1 | few
TGCGCCAGCAGCTTGGCCGACAGGGAAGCGCAGTACTTC | CASSLADREAQYF | TRBD1 | TRBJ2-7 | TRBV5-1 | -
TGTGCCAGCAGCCAAGAGAGGGGACAGACTTTCACCGGGGAGCTGTTTTTT | CASSQERGQTFTGELFF | TRBD1 | TRBJ2-2 | TRBV3-1 | few
TGTGCCAGCAGCTTATGGAGGGATGAGCAGTTCTTC | CASSLWRDEQFF | - | TRBJ2-1 | TRBV7-6 | -
TGTGCCAGCAGTAAACAGGGGGTACAAGAGACCCAGTACTTC | CASSKQGVQETQYF | TRBD1 | TRBJ2-5 | TRBV27 | -
TGCAGCGTTACTGAGGGACAGGATGATCAGCCCCAGCATTTT | CSVTEGQDDQPQHF | TRBD1 | TRBJ1-5 | TRBV29-1 | -
TGTGCCAGCGCTACTAGACAGGGGGAGCACATTCAGTACTTC | CASATRQGEHIQYF | TRBD1 | TRBJ2-4 | TRBV27 | -
TGTGCCAGCAGCCAAGGAGGGCCAGGGGGGGAGACCCAGTACTTC | CASSQGGPGGETQYF | - | TRBJ2-5 | TRBV7-2 | few